This T cell receptor (beta chain) is drawn from a study of T cells in Graves' hyperthyroidism and ophthalmopathy (dated by TCRdb to the late 2010s). Some background on the complete study: Peripheral blood was sampled at the time of initial diagnosis, prior to any treatment. To identify TCR V-J signatures that set the groups apart, the researchers used a discovery cohort of more than 95 patients, made up of 40 to 45 with Graves' ophthalmopathy and some 60 with stable Graves' hyperthyroidism. An independent validation cohort of 18 to 20 hyperthyroidism patients and about 16 patients who later progressed to ophthalmopathy tested prospective prediction of ophthalmopathy. The approximately 100 discovery patients were divided at random into training and test sets in a 7:3 ratio. In more than five Graves' hyperthyroidism patients, the study also compared T-cell repertoires from thyroid tissue with T-cell repertoires from blood. After sampling, hyperthyroidism patients received methimazole starting at 30 mg daily, and ophthalmopathy patients received high-dose intravenous methylprednisolone. The paper reports TCR Vbeta CDR3 sequencing of more than 120 peripheral blood samples: 43 ophthalmopathy, under 80 hyperthyroidism and approximately 17 progressor patients. Summary of the overall study and its limitations: A model built on a 13 V-J signature distinguished ophthalmopathy from stable hyperthyroidism, reaching around 87% sensitivity and about 81% specificity in cross-validation and 80%/75% in testing. During validation, the model predicted progression to ophthalmopathy a median of about 6.5 months ahead of onset, with more than 55% sensitivity and 72% to 85% specificity. No statistical method was used to fix the sample size in advance, and group allocation was not hidden from the investigators. Most expanded thyroid clonotypes (frequency above 0.001) were also detected in blood, a finding suggesting that blood repertoires may reflect thyroid immune responses.

As to this clonotype: Its antigen remains undetermined. Base quality data are lacking; no much larger clone is found one base away.

The TCR beta CDR3 regions were amplified from RNA transcripts. A first-round RT-PCR of the TCR CDR3 used the HTBI primer set with the Qiagen OneStep RT-PCR kit. A second multiplex PCR round built the libraries, followed by size selection and purification. The libraries were sequenced on an Illumina HiSeq2000 using paired-end 100 bp reads. On the authors' methods: SOAPnuke was used to process the raw data, with reads discarded if the reads contained adapters or uncalled bases, had a mean Phred below 15, or lacked an exact constant-primer or identifier match. High-quality paired reads were merged with COPE v1.2.5, and unique nucleotide sequences were defined as clonotypes. MiTCR v1.1 was used to align clonotypes to the IMGT TRBV, TRBD and TRBJ reference segments. Analysis was restricted to V-J combinations with a frequency above 0.0001, which covered about 99% of repertoires. The TCS score was defined as the ratio of F50 (clonal expansion) to E x V (chaos), calculated using BLOSUM62-based TCRdist between CDR3 peptides within each V-J. Welch's t-statistics and random forest reduced some 510 V-J features to 13, which were used in a naive Bayes classifier (R e1071). The public reads were reanalyzed by TCRdb: fastp trimming at Q25, MiXCR alignment, in-frame beta chains only. Records with the same CDR3 protein are collapsed into one entry carrying the most frequent genes and DNA. The V and J calls and clone size come from TCRdb's table, not from the authors' own analysis. This sample comprises a few hundred thousand distinct CDR3 sequences, approximately 16% of them detected only once. The ten largest clonotypes hold around 3.5% of the sample.

At the junction V is shortened by 4 bases and J by 2 bases, with 6 bases in between. The CDR3 sequence holds 13 residues, the cysteine and phenylalanine included. Of all the DNA, just the CDR3 is kept, 39 bases in frame from base 1. The germline V gene encodes CDR1 LNHDA and CDR2 SQIVND (reference sequence). In the ophthalmopathy patients, disease was moderately to severely active, with a Clinical Activity Score of 3 or more, a NOSPECS grade of 4 or more, and a duration of less than 3 months. Patients with uncontrolled infections, other autoimmune diseases, pregnancy or lactation were excluded. Diagnoses were based on clinical symptoms, serum thyroxine and TRAb, thyroid ultrasound and orbital computed tomography. PBMCs were separated from around 9.1 ml of fresh peripheral blood using Ficoll-Paque density gradient centrifugation. Trizol reagent was used to extract total RNA, and RNA quality was then checked on an Agilent 2100 Bioanalyzer.

Sequenced sample: blood. The TCR comes from a woman aged 40 to 50 with Graves' ophthalmopathy. The chain uses TRBV19 and TRBJ1-5, with no reliable assignment of the D segment. The CDR3 is CASSTLGNQPQHF. The DNA reads as follows: TGTGCCAGTAGTACCCTAGGCAATCAGCCCCAGCATTTT.